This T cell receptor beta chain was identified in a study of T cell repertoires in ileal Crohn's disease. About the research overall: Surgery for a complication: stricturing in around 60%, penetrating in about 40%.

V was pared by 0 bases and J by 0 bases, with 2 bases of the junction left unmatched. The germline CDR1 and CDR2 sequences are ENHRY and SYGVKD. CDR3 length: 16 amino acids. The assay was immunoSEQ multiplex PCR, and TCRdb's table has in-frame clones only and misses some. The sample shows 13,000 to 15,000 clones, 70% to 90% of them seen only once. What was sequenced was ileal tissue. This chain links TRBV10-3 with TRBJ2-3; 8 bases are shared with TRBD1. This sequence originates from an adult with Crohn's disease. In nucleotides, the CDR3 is TGTGCCATCAGTGAGTCGGCAGGGGGCAGCACAGATACGCAGTATTTT. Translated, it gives CAISESAGGSTDTQYF.